Described below is a single TCR beta chain sequence and its context. Its antigen is not identified. Germline V CDR1 and CDR2: MNHEY, SMNVEV (reference sequence). The CDR3 sequence is 15 residues long. Trimming took 0 bases from V and 5 from J, leaving 11 bases between them. These data belong to a study of cytomegalovirus exposure and HLA in healthy donors. Looking at the study overall: Samples from HLA-typed donors yielded 65 million to 85 million unique TCRs in an early data release.

The study's findings and limits: Some TCR beta chains (over 150 of them) were listed as cytomegalovirus-associated. Most TCR sequences were uncommon, yet certain public TCRs appeared in many donors. Presence/absence analyses assumed roughly uniform sequencing depth across donors, which may not hold.

In the PCR, 60 Vbeta and 13 Jbeta primers were used. Sequencing was performed with immunoSEQ multiplex PCR; in TCRdb, only in-frame clones are kept and a portion is missing. The data include over 65,000 clones; the top ten clones carry 0.95% to 1.3%. This TCR was sampled from a woman under 40 in good health and CMV-seronegative. The J gene is TRBJ1-5, the V gene TRBV27; D gene uncertain. The specimen sequenced was PBMCs. The CDR3 loop is CASSLSIRGDQPQHF. CDR3 in DNA: TGTGCCAGCAGTTTATCGATACGGGGAGATCAGCCCCAGCATTTT.